The present T cell receptor (beta chain) was sequenced within a study of T-cell reconstitution after alpha-beta-depleted transplantation in children. The TCRbeta library incorporated unique molecular identifiers. TCRdb itself ran the PCR reads through MiXCR, one entry per CDR3 protein. The sample yields 100,000 or so distinct CDR3 sequences, around a sixth seen once. Germline V gene sequence: CDR1 SGHRS, CDR2 YFSETQ. The CDR3 is 16 residues long. V was pared by 3 bases and J by 4 bases, with 8 bases of the junction left unmatched. The clonotype was recovered from a male patient aged 2 to 10 who had a stem cell transplant for acute lymphoblastic leukemia, so the T cells may come from the graft donor. The material was PBMCs, mostly from graft donor cells, obtained 180 days after TCRalphabeta/CD19-depleted stem cell transplant. This chain connects TRBV5-1 to TRBJ2-5; 11 nucleotides line up with TRBD1. Here the CDR3 reads CASSSGTGGVGETQYF. The CDR3 nucleotides read TGCGCCAGCAGCTCCGGGACAGGGGGTGTTGGAGAGACCCAGTACTTC.